These T cell receptor beta chains were read from a single sample in a study of CXCR3-negative and CXCR3-positive naive CD8 T cells. TCRdb re-called the 5' RACE reads; one entry per CDR3 protein, DNA not given. This sample lists tens of thousands of distinct CDR3 sequences; its ten largest clones have around 1.5%. Material for sequencing was naive CXCR3- CD8+ T cells from blood. The receptors shown here come from a human donor in good health. Some clones in this sample may be carry-over from other donors' samples. Each CDR3 is given with its conserved first and last residue. Fields, in order: J gene, V gene, CDR3 protein.

J gene: TRBJ2-3
V gene: TRBV5-1
CDR3 protein: CASSVTGGGSTDTQYF

J gene: TRBJ1-2
V gene: TRBV9
CDR3 protein: CASSVGSRGWDYGYTF

J gene: TRBJ2-1
V gene: TRBV29-1
CDR3 protein: CSVTSGLAGNEQFF

J gene: TRBJ2-3
V gene: TRBV2
CDR3 protein: CASSDFGKSTQYF

J gene: TRBJ2-7
V gene: TRBV28
CDR3 protein: CASSFTGEDTLGEQYF

J gene: TRBJ2-7
V gene: TRBV9
CDR3 protein: CASSVGGGVTEQYF

J gene: TRBJ1-1
V gene: TRBV18
CDR3 protein: CASSPTTGKNTEAFF

J gene: TRBJ2-7
V gene: TRBV7-9
CDR3 protein: CASSLWAREGYEQYF

J gene: TRBJ2-7
V gene: TRBV25-1
CDR3 protein: CASSGGLAGGRSEQYF

J gene: TRBJ2-7
V gene: TRBV5-1
CDR3 protein: CASSLAGRNEQYF

J gene: TRBJ2-7
V gene: TRBV28
CDR3 protein: CASSTQRGAEQYF

J gene: TRBJ2-7
V gene: TRBV29-1
CDR3 protein: CSVEGTGTGGPYEQYF

J gene: TRBJ2-7
V gene: TRBV7-2
CDR3 protein: CASSLGLAAGEQYF

J gene: TRBJ1-2
V gene: TRBV7-9
CDR3 protein: CASSFPDTSYGYTF

J gene: TRBJ2-3
V gene: TRBV7-9
CDR3 protein: CASTAGLAGRDTQYF

J gene: TRBJ2-7
V gene: TRBV20-1
CDR3 protein: CSARYRKTEYSPLYEQYF

J gene: TRBJ2-1
V gene: TRBV6-2/TRBV6-3
CDR3 protein: CASAGLGSYNEQFF

J gene: TRBJ2-7
V gene: TRBV4-1
CDR3 protein: CASSLIVDNEQYF

J gene: TRBJ2-1
V gene: TRBV12-3/TRBV12-4
CDR3 protein: CASSLGGGGGEQFF

J gene: TRBJ2-3
V gene: TRBV19
CDR3 protein: CASSGPYFASSTDTQYF

J gene: TRBJ2-2
V gene: TRBV7-2
CDR3 protein: CASSSRAPNTGELFF

J gene: TRBJ2-7
V gene: TRBV25-1
CDR3 protein: CASSDSAGGTYEQYF

J gene: TRBJ1-1
V gene: TRBV12-3/TRBV12-4
CDR3 protein: CASSHPDRRGTEAFF

J gene: TRBJ2-3
V gene: TRBV29-1
CDR3 protein: CSVEGQFTDTQYF

J gene: TRBJ2-1
V gene: TRBV10-3
CDR3 protein: CAISESRDNPYNEQFF

J gene: TRBJ2-7
V gene: TRBV20-1
CDR3 protein: CSARESSGWGNEQYF

J gene: TRBJ1-4
V gene: TRBV20-1
CDR3 protein: CSAIQGDSSNEKLFF

J gene: TRBJ2-7
V gene: TRBV29-1
CDR3 protein: CSVESTGSYEQYF

J gene: TRBJ2-1
V gene: TRBV28
CDR3 protein: CASSTPVRGGTSHNEQFF

J gene: TRBJ2-7
V gene: TRBV21-1
CDR3 protein: CASSNRPYGAYEQYF

J gene: TRBJ2-4
V gene: TRBV29-1
CDR3 protein: CSGQGVENIQYF

J gene: TRBJ1-1
V gene: TRBV7-9
CDR3 protein: CASSRAGASEAFF

J gene: TRBJ1-2
V gene: TRBV5-4
CDR3 protein: CASSLPTWDSNYGYTF

J gene: TRBJ2-5
V gene: TRBV10-3
CDR3 protein: CAISGTEQETQYF

J gene: TRBJ1-1
V gene: TRBV21-1
CDR3 protein: CASSTRRGGRTEAFF

J gene: TRBJ1-4
V gene: TRBV28
CDR3 protein: CASSKLRENNEKLFF

J gene: TRBJ2-7
V gene: TRBV29-1
CDR3 protein: CSVLFLSLGAQKAGSYEQYF

J gene: TRBJ2-7
V gene: TRBV15
CDR3 protein: CATSRVGISYEQYF

J gene: TRBJ2-1
V gene: TRBV10-2
CDR3 protein: CASSESRWQPTGEQFF

J gene: TRBJ1-6
V gene: TRBV29-1
CDR3 protein: CSVDRRKGNSPLHF

J gene: TRBJ1-2
V gene: TRBV20-1
CDR3 protein: CSARDRTGNYGYTF

J gene: TRBJ1-1
V gene: TRBV7-9
CDR3 protein: CASRSWEMNTEAFF

J gene: TRBJ2-7
V gene: TRBV2
CDR3 protein: CASMGRATYEQYF

J gene: TRBJ2-2
V gene: TRBV12-3/TRBV12-4
CDR3 protein: CASSLKWSGELFF

J gene: TRBJ1-1
V gene: TRBV7-2
CDR3 protein: CASSFRYTEAFF

J gene: TRBJ2-1
V gene: TRBV27
CDR3 protein: CACSLFGAHNEQFF

J gene: TRBJ2-5
V gene: TRBV4-3
CDR3 protein: CASSQGGGVQETQYF

J gene: TRBJ2-1
V gene: TRBV4-3
CDR3 protein: CASSQTGGGYNEQFF

J gene: TRBJ2-7
V gene: TRBV14
CDR3 protein: CASSRASRSEQYF

J gene: TRBJ1-1
V gene: TRBV18
CDR3 protein: CASSPPEGAMNTEAFF

J gene: TRBJ2-1
V gene: TRBV20-1
CDR3 protein: CSAPPTSGGYNEQFF

J gene: TRBJ1-1
V gene: TRBV7-9
CDR3 protein: CASNPGTSNTEAFF

J gene: TRBJ1-1
V gene: TRBV11-3
CDR3 protein: CASSLDSFNTEAFF